Listed below are T cell receptor beta chains from one sample, sequenced in a study of T-cell memory formation after mild COVID-19. TCRdb recomputed calls from the 5' RACE reads with MiXCR, one row per CDR3 protein. The repertoire holds about 350,000 distinct CDR3 sequences, with roughly 20% as singletons. The specimen sequenced was PBMCs or a T cell subset sorted from them (not recorded which). The receptors originated from a man younger than 35 who had mild COVID-19 (a few samples of this study predate the infection). Cell type and time point are not known. The CDR3 runs from the conserved cysteine through the conserved F or W. A D gene is named only where the DNA matches it firmly. For some rows the clone size is stated as once, few or many, or as a class when expanded; others skip it.

>-|TRBV5-1|TRBJ2-1|TRBD1
TGCGCCAGCGGGGAGCAGGGGGCATCCAATGAGCAGTTCTTC
CASGEQGASNEQFF
>-|TRBV6-5|TRBJ2-1|TRBD1
TGTGCCAGCAGTCAAGGACAGGCCAATGAGCAGTTCTTC
CASSQGQANEQFF
>few|TRBV5-1|TRBJ2-3|TRBD2
TGCGCCAGCAGCTTGACGGCGGGACTATCTGATACGCAGTATTTT
CASSLTAGLSDTQYF
>few|TRBV5-1|TRBJ1-4|-
TGCGCCAGCAGGGACAACGCACTCCGGGACCCATTGGAAAAACTGTTTTTT
CASRDNALRDPLEKLFF
>few|TRBV7-9|TRBJ2-5|TRBD1
TGTGCCAGCAGCTTCGGGGACAGGGGGAAGCGGGAGACCCAGTACTTC
CASSFGDRGKRETQYF
>-|TRBV6-5|TRBJ2-3|-
TGTGCCAGCAGGGGGATCTCCACAGATACGCAGTATTTT
CASRGISTDTQYF
>few|TRBV3-1|TRBJ2-1|-
TGTGCCAGCAGCCTCAGGGGAGCCAGCGGGGCACCGTCCTTC
CASSLRGASGAPSF
>few|TRBV28|TRBJ1-2|-
TGTGCCAGCAGCCCGACCAGGGCAAATGGCTACACCTTC
CASSPTRANGYTF
>-|TRBV19|TRBJ1-4|-
TGTGCCAGTACCGACGCCGCCATTACAACGAGCGAAAAACTGTTTTTT
CASTDAAITTSEKLFF
>once|TRBV4-1|TRBJ1-1|-
TGCGCCAGCAGCCATTTCGGAGGGAGAATCACTGAAGCTTTCTTT
CASSHFGGRITEAFF
>few|TRBV7-9|TRBJ2-2|-
TGTGCCAGCAGCTACCCGCACGGGGTGGTCGGGGAGCTGTTTTTT
CASSYPHGVVGELFF
>-|TRBV4-3|TRBJ1-6|-
TGCGCCAGCAGCCACGGACCGGGACTGGAAAAGTCACCCCTCCACTTT
CASSHGPGLEKSPLHF
>many|TRBV3-1|TRBJ2-2|-
TGTGCCAGCAGCCAAGGGGGAAACACCGGGGAGCTGTTTTTT
CASSQGGNTGELFF
>many|TRBV2|TRBJ2-5|-
TGTGCCAGCAGTGTGGAGACCCAGTACTTC
CASSVETQYF
>-|TRBV20-1|TRBJ2-3|-
TGCAGTGCTGCCCCCGGGGGGCGGCTCAGAGATACGCAGTATTTT
CSAAPGGRLRDTQYF
>few|TRBV19|TRBJ2-1|-
TGTGCCAGCGGCACAGGGTTGGGGAATGAGCAGTTCTTC
CASGTGLGNEQFF
>few|TRBV6-5|TRBJ2-3|-
TGTGCCAGCAGTTACCGGTCAGGCCTCGGCCCAGATACGCAGTATTTT
CASSYRSGLGPDTQYF
>few|TRBV7-2|TRBJ1-2|TRBD1
TGTGCCAGCAGCTTATTACAGGGGGTAGGCTACACCTTC
CASSLLQGVGYTF
>-|TRBV7-8|TRBJ2-7|TRBD1
TGTGCCACCGAACCAGGGACAGAGGGACGGCAGTACTTC
CATEPGTEGRQYF
>few|TRBV10-3|TRBJ2-3|TRBD1
TGTGCCACTGGGACAGGGGCAGATACGCAGTATTTT
CATGTGADTQYF
>-|TRBV7-2|TRBJ2-1|-
TGTGCCAGCAGCCAACTCCGAAGCTCCTACAATGAGCAGTTCTTC
CASSQLRSSYNEQFF
>-|TRBV5-1|TRBJ1-1|-
TGCGCCAGCAGCCGGGGGGACATGGACACTGAAGCTTTCTTT
CASSRGDMDTEAFF
>few|TRBV10-3|TRBJ2-7|TRBD2
TGTGCCATCAGGACTAGCGGGCCTTCCTACGAGCAGTACTTC
CAIRTSGPSYEQYF
>few|TRBV7-7|TRBJ2-1|TRBD1
TGTGCCAGCAGCTTGGGACAGGGGCGGAACAATGAGCAGTTCTTC
CASSLGQGRNNEQFF
>many|TRBV5-1|TRBJ2-3|TRBD2
TGCGCCAGCAGCTTGGGGCTAGCGGTTCCCACAGATACGCAGTATTTT
CASSLGLAVPTDTQYF
>-|TRBV11-2|TRBJ2-1|-
TGTGCCAGCAGCTTAGAGGCTTACAATGAGCAGTTCTTC
CASSLEAYNEQFF
>few|TRBV18|TRBJ2-1|TRBD1
TGTGCCAGCTCACCCGGGACAGGGGGCCGGAATGAGCAGTTCTTC
CASSPGTGGRNEQFF
>-|TRBV20-1|TRBJ2-2|TRBD2
TGCAGTTCTAGGGCCCACCCGACTAGCGTAACCGGGGAGCTGTTTTTT
CSSRAHPTSVTGELFF
>-|TRBV7-7|TRBJ2-3|-
TGTGCTAGCAGCTTCGGGGATGGCACCACTAGCACAGATACGCAGTATTTT
CASSFGDGTTSTDTQYF
>-|TRBV5-1|TRBJ2-3|TRBD2
TGCGCCAGCAGGTCGGCGGGGGGGCCGGGTACGCAGTATTTT
CASRSAGGPGTQYF
>few|TRBV20-1|TRBJ1-2|-
TGCAGTGCTAGAGATCGCCGATTTAACTATGGCTACACCTTC
CSARDRRFNYGYTF
>many|TRBV6-4|TRBJ2-1|TRBD2
TGTGCCAGCAGTGAAAAAGCGGGGGGGTACAATGAGCAGTTCTTC
CASSEKAGGYNEQFF
>few|TRBV4-1|TRBJ2-7|TRBD1
TGCGCCAGCAGCCCCGGACAGGGGGCGATTCACGAGCAGTACTTC
CASSPGQGAIHEQYF
>few|TRBV9|TRBJ1-6|-
TGTGCCAGCAGCGGACAGGCGGGGAATTCACCCCTCCACTTT
CASSGQAGNSPLHF
>few|TRBV28|TRBJ2-2|-
TGTGCCAGCAGCTACGCGAACACCGGGGAGCTGTTTTTT
CASSYANTGELFF
>-|TRBV7-9|TRBJ2-1|-
TGTGCCAGCAGCTGGAAAGGGGGCAATGAGCAGTTCTTC
CASSWKGGNEQFF
>-|TRBV5-1|TRBJ2-3|-
TGCGCCAGCAGCCCCCTCAGGTCGGTCACAGATACGCAGTATTTT
CASSPLRSVTDTQYF
>few|TRBV15|TRBJ2-5|TRBD2
TGTGCCACCAGCAGGACGGAACTAGCGGTCGCGAAGGAGACCCAGTACTTC
CATSRTELAVAKETQYF
>-|TRBV12-3/TRBV12-4|TRBJ1-2|-
TGTGCCAGCAGTCCCTCGACAGTTCAAGCGGGCTACACCTTC
CASSPSTVQAGYTF
>few|TRBV12-3/TRBV12-4|TRBJ2-3|-
TGTGCCAGCAGTCCCTGGTTCGGGGGCCTAAGCACAGATACGCAGTATTTT
CASSPWFGGLSTDTQYF
>-|TRBV4-1|TRBJ1-5|-
TGCGCCAGCAGCCAAGAATCAGAAGGACAGCCCCAGCATTTT
CASSQESEGQPQHF
>few|TRBV24-1|TRBJ2-3|TRBD2
TGTGCCACCAGTGGGGACAGCGGGGGGGTTCAAGATACGCAGTATTTT
CATSGDSGGVQDTQYF
>-|TRBV5-1|TRBJ2-3|-
TGCGCCAGCAGCTCACAAGGGACCTCATGGGATACGCAGTATTTT
CASSSQGTSWDTQYF
>few|TRBV9|TRBJ2-1|TRBD1
TGTGCCAGTGCCGGGGTGAGGACAGGGGGCGATGAGCAGTTCTTC
CASAGVRTGGDEQFF
>-|TRBV16|TRBJ1-2|-
TGTGCCAGCAGCCAGATTTTGGAGGGAGGCTATGGCTACACCTTC
CASSQILEGGYGYTF
>-|TRBV4-2|TRBJ1-2|-
TGTGCCAGCAGCCAAGATAGTACGTATGGCTACACCTTC
CASSQDSTYGYTF
>few|TRBV4-1|TRBJ1-1|-
TGCGCCAGCAGCCAAGATCCCAGGGCTAGGACTGAAGCTTTCTTT
CASSQDPRARTEAFF
>-|TRBV3-1|TRBJ1-2|-
TGTGCCAGCAGCCAAGGGGTAGCATATGGCTACACCTTC
CASSQGVAYGYTF